These 7 T cell receptor beta chains were sequenced from one sample in a study of T cell clones after liver transplantation. Clones were sequenced by immunoSEQ multiplex PCR, and TCRdb holds only the in-frame ones, with some missing. Altogether roughly 120,000 clones are present, approximately 90% being singletons, with the ten largest covering around 0.8%. The specimen comprised CD4+ T cells from blood, sampled 12 months after liver transplant. These receptors were taken from a human patient who received a liver transplant. Some T cells may have originated in the graft donor.

The chain recombines TRBV28 with TRBJ2-4; D is tentatively TRBD1 or TRBD2 (6 bases each). This CDR3 spans 16 amino acids. Germline V lookup: CDR1 MDHEN, CDR2 SYDVKM. The germline V and J ends were trimmed by 6 bases and 6 bases, with 21 bases remaining between them. Written as DNA, the CDR3 is TGTGCCAGCAGACAACACGGGGGCCTCGGCGGAAACATTCAGTACTTC. This gives the protein CASRQHGGLGGNIQYF. Drawing the rest from reference TRBV28 and TRBJ2-4, the complete variable domain is DVKVTQSSRYLVKRTGEKVFLECVQDMDHENMFWYRQDPGLGLRLIYFSYDVKMKEKGDIPEGYSVSREKKERFSLILESASTNQTSMYLCASRQHGGLGGNIQYFGAGTRLSVL.

The chain couples TRBV6-1 to TRBJ2-7; D not certain. Looked up from germline, CDR1 is MNHNS and CDR2 is SASEGT. Trimming shortened V by 5 bases and J by 3 bases, and 11 bases separated the two germline ends. CDR3 size: 13 residues. The CDR3 region has the DNA TGTGCCAGCAGTAGGCAAGGGAACTACGAGCAGTACTTC. Translated: CASSRQGNYEQYF.

J is TRBJ1-5 and V is TRBV5-4; D call uncertain. Germline CDR1 and CDR2: SGHNT and YYREEE (reference sequence). The CDR3 sequence is 14 residues long. Trimming removed 0 bases from V and 0 bases from J, with 4 bases in between. For the CDR3, the DNA is TGTGCCAGCAGCTTGGTGGGTAGCAATCAGCCCCAGCATTTT. This codes for CASSLVGSNQPQHF.

The gene calls are TRBV18 and TRBJ1-1; a weak D match, TRBD1 (5 bases). This CDR3 contains 15 residues. The germline V and J ends were trimmed by 0 bases and 4 bases, with 12 bases remaining between them. The V gene's germline CDR1 is KGHSH and CDR2 LQKENI. The chain's CDR3 is CASSPPNGGATEAFF. Written as DNA, the CDR3 is TGTGCCAGCTCACCACCGAACGGCGGGGCCACTGAAGCTTTCTTT.

J is TRBJ2-7 and V is TRBV11-2, with D tentatively TRBD1 (5 bases). Germline assignment: CDR1 SGHAT and CDR2 FQNNGV. This CDR3 has 15 amino acids. V lost 4 bases, J lost 1 base, and 14 bases lay in between. In DNA, the CDR3 is TGTGCCAGCAGCTACCAACCGACAGTTTCCTACGAGCAGTACTTC. It is translated as CASSYQPTVSYEQYF. Full variable domain (outside the CDR3, taken from reference TRBV11-2 and TRBJ2-7): EAGVAQSPRYKIIEKRQSVAFWCNPISGHATLYWYQQILGQGPKLLIQFQNNGVVDDSQLPKDRFSAERLKGVDSTLKIQPAKLEDSAVYLCASSYQPTVSYEQYFGPGTRLTVT.

This clone was observed a handful of times. This chain uses TRBV2 with TRBJ1-2; 7 bases match TRBD1. The CDR3 has 13 amino acids. The V and J ends lost 7 bases and 7 bases, in that order; junction bases with no gene match: 9. Germline V CDR1 and CDR2: SNHLY, FYNNEI. The CDR3 spells CASTGNRGIGYTF. The CDR3 bases are TGTGCCAGCACCGGTAACAGGGGTATTGGCTACACCTTC.

This chain connects TRBV6-6 to TRBJ2-1; no clear D. The CDR3 contains 14 residues. Germline CDR1 MNHNY, CDR2 SVGAGI (reference sequence). V was trimmed by 6 bases and J by 7 bases, leaving 16 bases between them. The CDR3 region has the DNA TGTGCCAGCAGCCTTACCCGGACCGGGAATGAGCAGTTCTTC. This translates into CASSLTRTGNEQFF.